The entry below describes one T cell receptor (beta chain). Its antigen remains unidentified. The V gene end was trimmed by 2 bases and the J gene end by 2 bases; junction bases not matched to a gene: 5. This CDR3 spans 15 amino acids. From germline, CDR1 is SGDLS and CDR2 YYNGEE. This sample is part of a study of PD-1 blockade in classical Hodgkin lymphoma. Overall study results and limits: Factors driving the repertoire differences, possibly disease activity or prior therapy, remain undefined. Complete responders showed a baseline diversity that resembled the diversity of newly diagnosed patients.

The method was immunoSEQ multiplex PCR; TCRdb's version includes in-frame clones alone and lacks a portion of them. The sample contains about 93,000 clones, more than 80% of which appear only once. Every one of the patients relapsed after autologous stem cell transplantation (brentuximab vedotin exposure was variable). Best outcomes ranged across complete response, partial response and progressive disease. The TCR was taken from a human donor with classical Hodgkin lymphoma. The chain couples TRBV9 to TRBJ2-3, with 7 bases that match TRBD1. The specimen was peripheral blood mononuclear cells (PBMCs), collected before the second cycle of nivolumab. The CDR3 region is CASSVRTGATDTQYF. The CDR3 nucleotides are TGTGCCAGCAGCGTTAGAACAGGGGCCACAGATACGCAGTATTTT.